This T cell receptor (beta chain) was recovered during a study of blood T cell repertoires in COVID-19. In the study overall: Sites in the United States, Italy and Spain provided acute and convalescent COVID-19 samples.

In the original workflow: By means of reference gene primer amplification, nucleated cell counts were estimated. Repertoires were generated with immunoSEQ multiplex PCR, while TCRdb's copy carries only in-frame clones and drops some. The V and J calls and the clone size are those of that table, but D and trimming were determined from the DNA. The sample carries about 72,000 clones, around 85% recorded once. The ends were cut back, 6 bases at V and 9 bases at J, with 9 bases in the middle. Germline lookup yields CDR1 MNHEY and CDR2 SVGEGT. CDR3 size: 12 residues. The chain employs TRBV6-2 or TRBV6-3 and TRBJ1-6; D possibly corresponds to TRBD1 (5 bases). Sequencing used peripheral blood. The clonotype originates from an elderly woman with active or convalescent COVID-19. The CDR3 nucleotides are TGTGCCAGCAGCGGGGGGGGTTCACCCCTCCACTTT. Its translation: CASSGGGSPLHF.